Presented here are 21 T cell receptor beta chains from one specimen sequenced in a study of T-cell reconstitution after alpha-beta-depleted transplantation in children. Using unique molecular identifiers, the investigators prepared the TCRbeta library. TCRdb called the PCR reads again in MiXCR, with one record for every CDR3 protein. The sample has around 450,000 distinct CDR3 sequences, around 15% seen once. Sequencing used PBMCs, mostly from graft donor cells, obtained 360 days after TCRalphabeta/CD19-depleted stem cell transplant. Receptors were obtained from a boy younger than two who had a stem cell transplant for Wiskott-Aldrich syndrome, so the T cells may come from the graft donor.

In DNA, the CDR3 is TGTGCCAGCAGCCAAGAGGGGACAGGGTTAGCAGATACGCAGTATTTT. Translation gives CASSQEGTGLADTQYF. This rearrangement joins TRBV4-2 to TRBJ2-3, with 9 bases matching TRBD1. J lost 4 bases, V lost 0 bases, and 5 bases had no gene match. CDR1 and CDR2 (germline): LGHNA, YNFKEQ. The CDR3 contains 16 residues.

This clonotype was counted only a few times. The genes are TRBV20-1 and TRBJ2-7; tentatively, D is TRBD2 (5 bases). V was cut by 1 base and J by 3 bases, with 13 bases left in between. This CDR3 spans 14 amino acids. CDR1 is DFQATT and CDR2 is SNEGSKA in the germline V gene (reference sequence). CDR3 in amino acids: CSARVGVRLYEQYF. Written as DNA, the CDR3 is TGCAGTGCTAGAGTCGGGGTCCGACTCTACGAGCAGTACTTC.

The chain joins TRBV20-1 to TRBJ1-6, with D unresolved. Per the germline V gene, CDR1 is DFQATT and CDR2 is SNEGSKA (reference sequence). The V end was cut by 4 bases, the J end by 5 bases, with 12 bases between. The CDR3 consists of 14 residues. CDR3 loop: CSANGDENNSPLHF. Written as DNA, the CDR3 is TGCAGTGCTAACGGCGACGAGAATAATTCACCCCTCCACTTT.

This clonotype was seen a few times. V usage is TRBV18 and J usage is TRBJ2-1, with TRBD2 matching over 8 bases. Germline-derived CDR1 and CDR2 are KGHSH and LQKENI. CDR3 length equals 16 residues. V shed 4 bases, J shed 5 bases, and the junction held 10 bases outside the gene matches. This CDR3 reads CASSRLAGMVNNEQFF. The CDR3 nucleotides read TGTGCCAGCTCACGGTTAGCGGGAATGGTAAACAATGAGCAGTTCTTC.

This chain uses TRBV3-1 with TRBJ2-1; D is uncertain. Germline V gene sequence: CDR1 LGHDT, CDR2 YNNKEL (reference sequence). This CDR3 is 12 amino acids long. V dropped 3 bases and J dropped 6 bases, with 6 bases sitting between them. The CDR3 is CASSHAFNEQFF. Here the CDR3 DNA reads TGTGCCAGCAGCCATGCCTTCAATGAGCAGTTCTTC.

This clonotype was counted a few times. The J gene is TRBJ2-3, the V gene TRBV12-3 or TRBV12-4; D possibly corresponds to TRBD2 (7 bases). This CDR3 has 16 amino acids. V lost 3 bases and J 0 bases, leaving 13 bases between the germline ends. CDR3 in DNA: TGTGCCAGCAGTTTGGGGGGGGGCCCTAGCACAGATACGCAGTATTTT. Translating it yields CASSLGGGPSTDTQYF.

The chain combines TRBV10-3 with TRBJ1-1, with D maybe TRBD1 (5 bases). Deletions cut 0 bases from V and 4 bases from J, with 9 bases between. Germline V gene data show CDR1 as ENHRY and CDR2 as SYGVKD. This CDR3 has 14 amino acids. The CDR3 spells CAISESGTFTEAFF. The CDR3 DNA follows: TGTGCCATCAGTGAGTCGGGGACCTTCACTGAAGCTTTCTTT.

The chain carries TRBV7-9 and TRBJ2-3, with 8 bases identical to TRBD1. This CDR3 is built from 15 residues. After removal of 3 bases from V and 1 base from J, the junction contained 3 bases not matched to a gene. The germline CDR1 and CDR2 sequences are SEHNR and FQNEAQ (reference sequence). CDR3 nucleotide sequence: TGTGCCAGCAGCTTCCGGGGACAGGGCACAGATACGCAGTATTTT. It yields the protein CASSFRGQGTDTQYF. The entire variable domain, with the rest obtained from reference TRBV7-9 and TRBJ2-3, is as follows: DTGVSQNPRHKITKRGQNVTFRCDPISEHNRLYWYRQTLGQGPEFLTYFQNEAQLEKSRLLSDRFSAERPKGSFSTLEIQRTEQGDSAMYLCASSFRGQGTDTQYFGPGTRLTVL.

This clonotype has a handful of counts. Here the CDR3 reads CAIRPGTSYNSPLHF. DNA of the CDR3: TGTGCCATCAGACCCGGGACCTCCTATAATTCACCCCTCCACTTT. The chain has TRBV10-3 and TRBJ1-6; D may be TRBD1 (5 bases). The length of the CDR3 is 15 residues. Germline CDR1 reads ENHRY; CDR2 reads SYGVKD. The germline V and J ends were trimmed by 6 bases and 0 bases, with 9 bases remaining between them.

The V and J genes are TRBV5-6 and TRBJ2-1; 8 bases are shared with TRBD2. Germline V lookup: CDR1 SGHDT, CDR2 YYEEEE. The J segment lost 7 bases and the V segment lost 4 bases, leaving 13 bases of the junction unmatched. The CDR3 length is 16 residues. The CDR3 here is CASSRPLAAEGNEQFF. The CDR3 DNA reads as TGTGCCAGCAGCCGCCCACTAGCGGCGGAGGGGAATGAGCAGTTCTTC.

This clonotype occurred once. The chain uses TRBV28 and TRBJ2-5; 9 nucleotides agree with TRBD2. The junction had 14 bases not matched to a gene; V was cut back by 7 bases and J by 5 bases. CDR1 is MDHEN and CDR2 is SYDVKM in the germline V gene. The length of the CDR3 is 16 residues. The CDR3 DNA follows: TGTGCCAGCACCCCCGGGACTAGCTTAAGGAGGGAGACCCAGTACTTC. This sequence encodes CASTPGTSLRRETQYF.

The J gene is TRBJ2-4, the V gene TRBV12-3 or TRBV12-4; either TRBD1 or TRBD2 may supply D (5 bases each). Trimming shortened V by 3 bases and J by 9 bases, and 12 bases separated the two germline ends. This CDR3 contains 13 residues. This CDR3 reads CASSFSGGSIQYF. The CDR3 DNA reads TGTGCCAGCAGTTTTTCTGGGGGAAGCATTCAGTACTTC.

This sequence joins TRBV12-3 or TRBV12-4 and TRBJ2-5, with TRBD2 identical over 8 bases. This CDR3 contains 15 residues. With 3 bases clipped from V and 0 bases from J, the junction kept 3 bases outside the gene matches. CDR3 loop: CASSLPSGYQETQYF. CDR3 bases: TGTGCCAGCAGTTTGCCTAGCGGGTACCAAGAGACCCAGTACTTC.

The chain uses TRBV9 and TRBJ2-1; weak D call: TRBD2 (6 bases). This CDR3 is built from 19 residues. V was trimmed by 0 bases and J by 8 bases, leaving 27 bases between them. Germline V gene sequence: CDR1 SGDLS, CDR2 YYNGEE. The CDR3 is CASSVERVGGLGGVHEQFF. CDR3 sequence (DNA): TGTGCCAGCAGCGTAGAAAGGGTAGGAGGCCTCGGAGGGGTCCATGAGCAGTTCTTC.

V usage is TRBV10-3 and J usage is TRBJ2-1, with a weak D call TRBD1 (6 bases). CDR3 size: 14 residues. The ends were cut back, 2 bases at V and 8 bases at J, with 13 bases in the middle. Per germline, CDR1 ENHRY and CDR2 SYGVKD. CDR3 sequence (DNA): TGTGCCATCAGTGAGCGTCAGGGGTTCCATGAGCAGTTCTTC. This translates into CAISERQGFHEQFF.

CDR3 coding DNA: TGTGCCATCAGTGAGTCGTCTAGCGGCGGAGTTGGGTACGAGCAGTACTTC. This sequence encodes CAISESSSGGVGYEQYF. This chain connects TRBV10-3 to TRBJ2-7, with TRBD2 matching 7 bases. The germline CDR1 and CDR2 sequences are ENHRY and SYGVKD. This CDR3 is 17 amino acids long. After removal of 0 bases from V and 4 bases from J, the junction contained 12 bases not matched to a gene.

The chain employs TRBV30 and TRBJ2-1; a weak D match, TRBD2 (5 bases). Deletions cut 3 bases from V and 12 bases from J, with 18 bases between. Germline V gene data show CDR1 as GTSNPN and CDR2 as SVGIG (reference sequence). The CDR3 consists of 13 residues. CDR3 protein: CAWSLAQSLGQFF. Here the CDR3 DNA reads TGTGCCTGGAGCCTAGCTCAGTCCCTAGGGCAGTTCTTC.

The chain recombines TRBV15 with TRBJ2-1, with D unclear. V lost 1 base and J 3 bases, leaving 16 bases between the germline ends. Germline assignment: CDR1 LNHNV and CDR2 YYDKDF (reference sequence). The CDR3 consists of 17 residues. As DNA, the CDR3 is TGTGCCACCAGCAGAGCGTTGGGGTCCCTTATCTACAATGAGCAGTTCTTC. Translated: CATSRALGSLIYNEQFF.

The genes are TRBV5-1 and TRBJ2-7; TRBD2 agrees at 7 bases. The CDR3 loop spans 18 amino acids. The V segment lost 7 bases and the J segment 3 bases; nucleotides outside the gene matches: 22. Germline loops: CDR1 SGHRS, CDR2 YFSETQ. In DNA form, the CDR3 reads TGCGCCAGCGCCTTTGGAGACCGGGGGGACCGGGCATTCTACGAGCAGTACTTC. The encoded protein is CASAFGDRGDRAFYEQYF.

This clonotype occurred many times. This chain connects TRBV15 to TRBJ2-2; 8 bases are a match to TRBD1. Germline loops: CDR1 LNHNV, CDR2 YYDKDF (reference sequence). V lost 3 bases, J lost 6 bases, and 6 bases stayed unmatched. The CDR3 loop spans 15 amino acids. CDR3 loop: CATSRDRAKAGELFF. Here the CDR3 DNA reads TGTGCCACCAGCAGGGACAGGGCGAAGGCCGGGGAGCTGTTTTTT.

The V and J genes are TRBV6-4 and TRBJ1-3; D is ambiguous. There are 13 residues in the CDR3. The ends were cut back, 5 bases at V and 2 bases at J, with 7 bases in the middle. CDR1 and CDR2 from the germline V gene are MRHNA and SNTAGT. CDR3 nucleotides: TGTGCCAGCAGTAGAGGACCTGGAAACACCATATATTTT. Its protein product is CASSRGPGNTIYF.